Listed below are T cell receptor beta chains from one sample, sequenced in a study of cytomegalovirus exposure and HLA in healthy donors. Assay: immunoSEQ multiplex PCR; the TCRdb copy retains only in-frame clones and omits some. Among roughly 130,000 clones, roughly 89% were seen once, and the ten largest hold 3% to 4%. The sequenced sample consisted of PBMCs. The receptors originated from a young man in good health and CMV-seronegative. The CDR3 runs from the conserved cysteine through the conserved F or W. A D gene is named only where the DNA matches it firmly. Rows give clone size only sometimes, using once, few, many, or a class for an expanded clone.

d_call	clone_size	v_call	j_call	cdr3_nt	cdr3_aa
TRBD1	.	TRBV27	TRBJ1-2	TGTGCCAGCAGTTTATACAGGGGGGAAGGTGGCTACACCTTC	CASSLYRGEGGYTF
.	.	TRBV6-5	TRBJ1-6	TGTGCCAGCAACCAGGCAAGCTCCTATAATTCACCCCTCCACTTT	CASNQASSYNSPLHF
.	.	TRBV19	TRBJ2-7	TGTGCCAGTAGTATTCAGGGTTCCCCCTACGAGCAGTACTTC	CASSIQGSPYEQYF
.	.	TRBV10-3	TRBJ2-7	TGTGCCATCAGTGAGGGGAGCTCCTACGAGCAGTACTTC	CAISEGSSYEQYF
.	.	TRBV21-1	TRBJ2-7	TGTGCATCAGACAACTCCTACGAGCAGTACTTC	CASDNSYEQYF
.	.	TRBV19	TRBJ1-2	TGTGCCAGTAGTATTGTCAGGGGAAGCTATGGCTACACCTTC	CASSIVRGSYGYTF
.	.	TRBV7-9	TRBJ1-1	TGTGCCAGCAGCTTTGGGGCCGGTGAAGCTTTCTTT	CASSFGAGEAFF
.	.	TRBV5-4	TRBJ2-1	TGTGCCAGCAGCCTCCGGACAGAGCCCTACAATGAGCAGTTCTTC	CASSLRTEPYNEQFF
TRBD1	.	TRBV7-3	TRBJ2-1	TGTGCCAGCAGCCCGAACAGGGGTGTCTACAATGAGCAGTTCTTC	CASSPNRGVYNEQFF
.	.	TRBV4-3	TRBJ1-2	TGCGCCAGCAGCCAAGGTCGACAGATTAACTATGGCTACACCTTC	CASSQGRQINYGYTF
.	.	TRBV4-2	TRBJ1-1	TGTGCCAGCAGCAGACAAGGGGTAATGAACACTGAAGCTTTCTTT	CASSRQGVMNTEAFF
TRBD1	once	TRBV5-1	TRBJ2-3	TGCGCCAGCAGCTTGGGACAGGGGGCCGCAGATACGCAGTATTTT	CASSLGQGAADTQYF
.	.	TRBV6-6	TRBJ1-2	TGTGCTTCCAGCGTGGACAGACAGAACTATGGCTACACCTTC	CASSVDRQNYGYTF
.	.	TRBV7-9	TRBJ2-3	TGTGCCAGCAGCCCAACAGGCTTCCTAGTAGATACGCAGTATTTT	CASSPTGFLVDTQYF
TRBD1	.	TRBV6-5	TRBJ2-7	TGTGCCAGCAGTTCCGGCCCCGGGACAGGCCCCTACGAGCAGTACTTC	CASSSGPGTGPYEQYF
TRBD2	.	TRBV7-6	TRBJ2-5	TGTGCCAGCAGCCCTGGACTAGCGGGGGCTGCAGGCCAAGAGACCCAGTACTTC	CASSPGLAGAAGQETQYF
.	.	TRBV25-1	TRBJ1-1	TGTGCCAGCACCGGAACCAGGAGGACCTCCACTGAAGCTTTCTTT	CASTGTRRTSTEAFF
.	.	TRBV2	TRBJ2-2	TGTGCCAGCAGTCCATTACAACACAAACCCACCGGGGAGCTGTTTTTT	CASSPLQHKPTGELFF
.	.	TRBV21-1	TRBJ1-5	TGTGCCAGCAGCTCACGCCGGGACAGGGAAGAGGTAAGCAATCAGCCCCAGCATTTT	CASSSRRDREEVSNQPQHF
.	.	TRBV18	TRBJ2-7	TGTGCCAGCTCACCATCGCAGGGACTCATGGGCTACGAGCAGTACTTC	CASSPSQGLMGYEQYF
TRBD1	.	TRBV18	TRBJ1-2	TGTGCCAGCTCATCACTAGGACAGGCTGACTATGGCTACACCTTC	CASSSLGQADYGYTF